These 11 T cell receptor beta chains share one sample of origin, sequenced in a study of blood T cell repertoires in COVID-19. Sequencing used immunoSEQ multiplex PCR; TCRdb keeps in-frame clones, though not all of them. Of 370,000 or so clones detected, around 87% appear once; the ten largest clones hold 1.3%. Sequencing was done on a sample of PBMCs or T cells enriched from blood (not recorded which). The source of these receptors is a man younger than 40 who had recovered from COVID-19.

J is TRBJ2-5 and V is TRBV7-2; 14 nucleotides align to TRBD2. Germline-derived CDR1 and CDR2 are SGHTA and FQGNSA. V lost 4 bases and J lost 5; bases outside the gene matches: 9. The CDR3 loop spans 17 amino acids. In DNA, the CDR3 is TGTGCCAGCAGCTCGCGGACTAGCGGGGGGCCGGTGGAGACCCAGTACTTC. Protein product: CASSSRTSGGPVETQYF.

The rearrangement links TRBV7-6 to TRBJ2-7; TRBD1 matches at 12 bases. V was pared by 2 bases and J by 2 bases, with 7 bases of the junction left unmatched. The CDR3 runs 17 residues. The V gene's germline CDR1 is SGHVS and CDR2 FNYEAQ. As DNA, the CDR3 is TGTGCCAGCAGCTTAAGTGGAGGGACAGGGGGCACCTACGAGCAGTACTTC. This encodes CASSLSGGTGGTYEQYF.

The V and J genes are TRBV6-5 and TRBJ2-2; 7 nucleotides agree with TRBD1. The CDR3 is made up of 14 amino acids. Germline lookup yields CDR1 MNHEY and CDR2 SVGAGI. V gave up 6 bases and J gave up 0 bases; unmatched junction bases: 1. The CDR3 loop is CASSGTANTGELFF. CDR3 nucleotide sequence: TGTGCCAGCAGCGGGACAGCGAACACCGGGGAGCTGTTTTTT.

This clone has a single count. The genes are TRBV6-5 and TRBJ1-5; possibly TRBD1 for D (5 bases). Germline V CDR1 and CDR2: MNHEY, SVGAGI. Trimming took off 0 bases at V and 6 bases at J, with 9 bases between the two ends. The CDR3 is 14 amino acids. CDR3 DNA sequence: TGTGCCAGCAGTTACTCACAGGTGTCTCAGCCCCAGCATTTT. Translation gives CASSYSQVSQPQHF.

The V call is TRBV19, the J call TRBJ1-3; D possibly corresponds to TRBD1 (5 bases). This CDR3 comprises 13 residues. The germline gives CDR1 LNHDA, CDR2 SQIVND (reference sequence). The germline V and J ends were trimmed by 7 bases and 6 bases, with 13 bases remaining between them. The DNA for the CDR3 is TGTGCCAGTATCCACAGGCAAGCAAACACCATATATTTT. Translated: CASIHRQANTIYF. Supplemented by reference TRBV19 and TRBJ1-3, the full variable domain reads DGGITQSPKYLFRKEGQNVTLSCEQNLNHDAMYWYRQDPGQGLRLIYYSQIVNDFQKGDIAEGYSVSREKKESFPLTVTSAQKNPTAFYLCASIHRQANTIYFGEGSWLTVV.

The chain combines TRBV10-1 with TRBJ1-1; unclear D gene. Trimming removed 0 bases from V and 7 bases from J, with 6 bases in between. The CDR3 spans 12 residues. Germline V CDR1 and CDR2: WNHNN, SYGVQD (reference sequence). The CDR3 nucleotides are TGCGCCAGCAGTGAGTCGGCGGGTGAAGCTTTCTTT. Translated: CASSESAGEAFF.

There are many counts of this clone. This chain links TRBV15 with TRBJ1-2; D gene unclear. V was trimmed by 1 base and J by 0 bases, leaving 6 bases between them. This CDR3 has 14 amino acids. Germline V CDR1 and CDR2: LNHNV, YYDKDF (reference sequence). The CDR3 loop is CATSRASANYGYTF. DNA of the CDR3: TGTGCCACCAGCAGAGCTTCTGCTAACTATGGCTACACCTTC.

CDR3 DNA: TGTGCCAGCAGTTCAAGACAGGGTCTGAACACCGGGGAGCTGTTTTTT. It is translated as CASSSRQGLNTGELFF. The chain recombines TRBV27 with TRBJ2-2; the match to TRBD1 covers 7 bases. This CDR3 has 16 amino acids. Losses at the gene ends were 4 bases for V and 1 base for J; bases not matched to a gene: 6. CDR1 is MNHEY and CDR2 is SMNVEV in the germline V gene (reference sequence).

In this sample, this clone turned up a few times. Written as DNA, the CDR3 is TGCGCCAGCAGCGTAGGGAGCTCTGGAAACACCATATATTTT. Protein product: CASSVGSSGNTIYF. The V call is TRBV5-1, the J call TRBJ1-3; the D is unclear. The CDR3 length is 14 residues. Per germline, CDR1 SGHRS and CDR2 YFSETQ. Trimming shortened V by 4 bases and J by 0 bases, and 8 bases separated the two germline ends.

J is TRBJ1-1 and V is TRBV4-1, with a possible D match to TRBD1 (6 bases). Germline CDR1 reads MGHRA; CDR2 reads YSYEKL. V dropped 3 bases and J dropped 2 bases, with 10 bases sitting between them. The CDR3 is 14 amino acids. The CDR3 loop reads CASSHAQGNTEAFF. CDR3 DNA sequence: TGCGCCAGCAGCCATGCACAGGGCAACACTGAAGCTTTCTTT.

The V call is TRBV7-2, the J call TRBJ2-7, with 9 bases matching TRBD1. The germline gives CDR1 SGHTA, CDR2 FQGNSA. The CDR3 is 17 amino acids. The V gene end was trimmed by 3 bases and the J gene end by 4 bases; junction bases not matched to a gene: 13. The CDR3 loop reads CASSLGGTGSLQYEQYF. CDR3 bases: TGTGCCAGCAGCTTGGGGGGGACAGGGTCCCTTCAGTACGAGCAGTACTTC. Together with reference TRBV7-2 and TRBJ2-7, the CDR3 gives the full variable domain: GAGVSQSPSNKVTEKGKDVELRCDPISGHTALYWYRQSLGQGLEFLIYFQGNSAPDKSGLPSDRFSAERTGGSVSTLTIQRTQQEDSAVYLCASSLGGTGSLQYEQYFGPGTRLTVT.